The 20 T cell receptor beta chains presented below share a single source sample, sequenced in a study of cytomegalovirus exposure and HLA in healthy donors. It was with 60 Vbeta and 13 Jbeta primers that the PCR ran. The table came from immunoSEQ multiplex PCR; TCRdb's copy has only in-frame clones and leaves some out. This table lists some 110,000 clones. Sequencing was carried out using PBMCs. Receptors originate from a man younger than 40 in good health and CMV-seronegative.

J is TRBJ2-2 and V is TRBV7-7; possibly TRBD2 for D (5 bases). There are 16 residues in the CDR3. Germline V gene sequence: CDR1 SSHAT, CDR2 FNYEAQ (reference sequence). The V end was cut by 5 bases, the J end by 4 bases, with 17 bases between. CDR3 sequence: CASSPGNTPATGELFF. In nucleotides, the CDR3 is TGTGCCAGCAGCCCGGGGAACACCCCCGCCACCGGGGAGCTGTTTTTT.

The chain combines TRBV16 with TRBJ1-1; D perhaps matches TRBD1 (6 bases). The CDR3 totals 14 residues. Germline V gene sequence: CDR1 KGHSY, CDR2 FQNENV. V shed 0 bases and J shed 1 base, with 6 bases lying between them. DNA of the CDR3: TGTGCCAGCAGCCAATCCAGGGGGAACACTGAAGCTTTCTTT. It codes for CASSQSRGNTEAFF.

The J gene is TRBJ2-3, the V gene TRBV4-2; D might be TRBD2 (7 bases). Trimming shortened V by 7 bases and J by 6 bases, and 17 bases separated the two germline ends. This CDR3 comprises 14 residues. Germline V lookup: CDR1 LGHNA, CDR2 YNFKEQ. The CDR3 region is CASTKGGAWDTQYF. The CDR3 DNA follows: TGTGCCAGCACTAAGGGGGGGGCGTGGGATACGCAGTATTTT.

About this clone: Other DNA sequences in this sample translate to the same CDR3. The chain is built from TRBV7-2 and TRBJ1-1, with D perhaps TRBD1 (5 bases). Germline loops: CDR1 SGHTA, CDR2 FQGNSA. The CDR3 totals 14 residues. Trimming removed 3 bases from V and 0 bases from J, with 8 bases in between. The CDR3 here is CASSLGQLNTEAFF. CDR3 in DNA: TGTGCCAGCAGCTTGGGGCAACTGAACACTGAAGCTTTCTTT.

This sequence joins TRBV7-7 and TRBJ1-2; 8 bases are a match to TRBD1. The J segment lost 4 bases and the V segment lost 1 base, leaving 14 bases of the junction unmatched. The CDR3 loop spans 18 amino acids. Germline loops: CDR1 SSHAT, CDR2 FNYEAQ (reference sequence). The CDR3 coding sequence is TGTGCCAGCAGCTTAGGCGCCGGGACAGGACGTAATTTCTATGGCTACACCTTC. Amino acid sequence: CASSLGAGTGRNFYGYTF.

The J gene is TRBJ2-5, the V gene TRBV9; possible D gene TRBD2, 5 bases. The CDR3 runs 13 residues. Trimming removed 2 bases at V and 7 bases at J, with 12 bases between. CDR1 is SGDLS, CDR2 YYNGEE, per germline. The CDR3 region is CASSVGVSGTQYF. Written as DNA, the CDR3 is TGTGCCAGCAGCGTCGGGGTCTCCGGGACCCAGTACTTC.

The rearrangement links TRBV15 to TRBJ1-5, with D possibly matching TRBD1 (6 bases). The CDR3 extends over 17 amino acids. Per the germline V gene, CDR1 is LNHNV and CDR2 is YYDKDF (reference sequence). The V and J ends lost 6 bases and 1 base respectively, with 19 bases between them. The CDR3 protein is CATRPRGGAESNQPQHF. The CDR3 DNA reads TGTGCCACCAGGCCGAGGGGGGGGGCGGAGAGCAATCAGCCCCAGCATTTT.

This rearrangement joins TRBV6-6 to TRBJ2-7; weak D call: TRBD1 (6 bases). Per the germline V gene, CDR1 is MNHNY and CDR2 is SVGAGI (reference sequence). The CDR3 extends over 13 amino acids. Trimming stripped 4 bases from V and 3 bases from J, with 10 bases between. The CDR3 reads CASSSQGGYEQYF. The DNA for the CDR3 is TGTGCCAGCAGTTCACAGGGTGGCTACGAGCAGTACTTC.

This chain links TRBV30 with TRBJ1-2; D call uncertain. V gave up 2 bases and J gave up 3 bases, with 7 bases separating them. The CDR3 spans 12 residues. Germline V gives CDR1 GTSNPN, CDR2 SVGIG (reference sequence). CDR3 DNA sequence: TGTGCCTGGAGTTTGGAGGACTATGGCTACACCTTC. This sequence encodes CAWSLEDYGYTF.

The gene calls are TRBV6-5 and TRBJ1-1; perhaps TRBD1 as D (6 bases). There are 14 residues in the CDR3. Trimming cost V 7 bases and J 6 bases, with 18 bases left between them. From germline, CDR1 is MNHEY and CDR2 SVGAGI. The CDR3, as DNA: TGTGCCAGCACCACCACGAGGGCAGGGGCTGAAGCTTTCTTT. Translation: CASTTTRAGAEAFF.

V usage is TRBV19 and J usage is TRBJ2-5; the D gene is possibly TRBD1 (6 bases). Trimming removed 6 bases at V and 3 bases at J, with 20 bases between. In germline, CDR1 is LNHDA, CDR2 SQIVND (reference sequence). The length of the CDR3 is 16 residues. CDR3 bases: TGTGCCAGTAGCCTTGGACCCGGGACATCGGAAGAGACCCAGTACTTC. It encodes CASSLGPGTSEETQYF. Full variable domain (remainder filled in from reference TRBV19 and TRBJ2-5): DGGITQSPKYLFRKEGQNVTLSCEQNLNHDAMYWYRQDPGQGLRLIYYSQIVNDFQKGDIAEGYSVSREKKESFPLTVTSAQKNPTAFYLCASSLGPGTSEETQYFGPGTRLLVL.

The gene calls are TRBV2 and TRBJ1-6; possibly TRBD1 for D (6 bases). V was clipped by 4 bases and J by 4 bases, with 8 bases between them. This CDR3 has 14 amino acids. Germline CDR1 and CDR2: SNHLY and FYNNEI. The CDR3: CASSGGQYNSPLHF. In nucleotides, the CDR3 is TGTGCCAGCAGTGGGGGACAATATAATTCACCCCTCCACTTT.

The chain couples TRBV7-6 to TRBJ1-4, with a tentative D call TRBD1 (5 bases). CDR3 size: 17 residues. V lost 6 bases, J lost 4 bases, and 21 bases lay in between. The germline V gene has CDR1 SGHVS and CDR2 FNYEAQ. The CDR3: CASRRNPRGLDNEKLFF. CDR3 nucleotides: TGTGCCAGCAGGAGAAATCCAAGGGGACTCGATAATGAAAAACTGTTTTTT.

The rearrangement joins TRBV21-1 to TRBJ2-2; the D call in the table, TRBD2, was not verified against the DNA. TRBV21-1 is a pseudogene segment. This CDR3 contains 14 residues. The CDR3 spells CATPRSANTGELFF. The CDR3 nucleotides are TGTGCCACCCCTAGAAGTGCGAACACCGGGGAGCTGTTTTTT.

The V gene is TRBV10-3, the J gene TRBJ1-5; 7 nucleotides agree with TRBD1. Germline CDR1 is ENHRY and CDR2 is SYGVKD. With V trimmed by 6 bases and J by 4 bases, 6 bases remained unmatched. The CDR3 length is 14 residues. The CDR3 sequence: CAIRGDRRNQPQHF. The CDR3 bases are TGTGCCATCAGGGGGGACAGACGAAATCAGCCCCAGCATTTT.

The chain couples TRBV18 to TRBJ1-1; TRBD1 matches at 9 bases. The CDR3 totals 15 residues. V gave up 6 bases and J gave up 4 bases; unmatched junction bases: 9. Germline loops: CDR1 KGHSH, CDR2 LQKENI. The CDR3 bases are TGTGCCAGCTCGCCTCGTACAGGGGGCGGCACTGAAGCTTTCTTT. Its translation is CASSPRTGGGTEAFF.

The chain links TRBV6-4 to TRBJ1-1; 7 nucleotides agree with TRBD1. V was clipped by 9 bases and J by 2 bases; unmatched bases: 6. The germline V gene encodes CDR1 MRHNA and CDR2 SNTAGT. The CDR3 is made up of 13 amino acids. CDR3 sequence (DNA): TGTGCCAGGCCTCGACAGGGAAACACTGAAGCTTTCTTT. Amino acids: CARPRQGNTEAFF.

Here the CDR3 reads CAIRLAGALNEQFF. The CDR3 DNA is TGTGCCATCCGACTAGCGGGGGCCTTGAATGAGCAGTTCTTC. The chain has TRBV2 and TRBJ2-1; 12 bases align to TRBD2. The V and J ends lost 10 bases and 7 bases, in that order; junction bases with no gene match: 8. The CDR3 runs to 14 residues. Looked up from germline, CDR1 is SNHLY and CDR2 is FYNNEI.

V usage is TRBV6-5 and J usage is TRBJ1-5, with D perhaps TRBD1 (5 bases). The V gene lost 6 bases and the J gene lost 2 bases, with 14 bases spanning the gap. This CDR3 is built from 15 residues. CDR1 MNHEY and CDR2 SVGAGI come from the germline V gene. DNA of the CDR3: TGTGCCAGCAGATCGGGGGAATTTGGCAATCAGCCCCAGCATTTT. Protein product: CASRSGEFGNQPQHF.

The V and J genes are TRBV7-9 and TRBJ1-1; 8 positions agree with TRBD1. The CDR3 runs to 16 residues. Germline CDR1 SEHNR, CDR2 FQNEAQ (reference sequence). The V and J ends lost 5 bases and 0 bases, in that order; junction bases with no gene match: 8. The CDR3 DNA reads TGTGCCAGCAGCGGTCGACAGGGGCCCCTGAACACTGAAGCTTTCTTT. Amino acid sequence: CASSGRQGPLNTEAFF.